Listed below are T cell receptor beta chains from one sample, sequenced in a study of blood T cell repertoires in COVID-19. Method: immunoSEQ multiplex PCR; TCRdb's copy keeps in-frame clones and lacks some. Counted here are fewer than 300,000 clones, approximately 84% occurring once; the ten biggest clones make up around a sixth. Sample: peripheral blood. The receptors stem from a person aged 65 to 85 with COVID-19, enrolled during active disease. Both conserved end residues are part of each CDR3. A D gene is named only where the DNA matches it firmly. A clone size is listed for some rows: how often the clone was seen (once, few, many), or a class if it is expanded.

d_call clone_size j_call v_call cdr3_nt cdr3_aa
TRBD1 . TRBJ2-2 TRBV4-3 TGCGCCAGCAGCCCCCAGACTTCCGGGACAGGGGAAACCGGGGAGCTGTTTTTT CASSPQTSGTGETGELFF
. . TRBJ1-5 TRBV6-6 TGTGCCAGCAGTTATAACGGAGATCAGCCCCAGCATTTT CASSYNGDQPQHF
TRBD1 few TRBJ1-6 TRBV5-6 TGTGCCAGCAGCTCGACTCAAAACAGGGGATTAGGGAATTCACCCCTCCACTTT CASSSTQNRGLGNSPLHF
TRBD2 once TRBJ2-3 TRBV7-2 TGTGCCAGCAGCTCGGCTAGCGGGGGGGGCCCAGATACGCAGTATTTT CASSSASGGGPDTQYF
TRBD1 . TRBJ1-5 TRBV4-1 TGCGCCAGCAGCCAAGTCCCCCAACAGGGGGGGGGTGGTCAGCCCCAGCATTTT CASSQVPQQGGGGQPQHF
. . TRBJ1-5 TRBV5-6 TGTGCCAGCAGCCGATACGCCATAGATGGGAGGCCCCAGCATTTT CASSRYAIDGRPQHF
. . TRBJ2-2 TRBV12-3/TRBV12-4 TGTGCCAGCAGTTTAGTGGGGGGCGGGGAGCTGTTTTTT CASSLVGGGELFF
. . TRBJ1-4 TRBV6-4 TGTGCCAGCAGTCGGGGGGCTTCGCCGCCTAATGAAAAACTGTTTTTT CASSRGASPPNEKLFF
. once TRBJ1-6 TRBV9 TGTGCCAGCAGCGTAGGAGGGCCGGGAGATAATTCACCCCTCCACTTT CASSVGGPGDNSPLHF
. . TRBJ2-1 TRBV5-1 TGCGCCAGCAGCCCGGACAATGAGCAGTTCTTC CASSPDNEQFF
. . TRBJ1-3 TRBV28 TGTGCCAGCTATGACAGAGTCTCTGGAAACACCATATATTTT CASYDRVSGNTIYF
. . TRBJ1-6 TRBV11-2 TGTGCCAGCAGCTACCCCTCCGGACCCCTCCACTTT CASSYPSGPLHF
. few TRBJ2-7 TRBV11-2 TGTGCCAGCAGCCCCGCTTGGCAGAACTCCTACGAGCAGTACTTC CASSPAWQNSYEQYF
TRBD1 . TRBJ2-7 TRBV13 TGTGCCAGCAGCTTATGGGACAGGGCCTACGAGCAGTACTTC CASSLWDRAYEQYF
. many TRBJ1-2 TRBV29-1 TGCAGCGTTGAAGGGGTAGCTGGTGGCTACACCTTC CSVEGVAGGYTF
. . TRBJ2-7 TRBV28 TGTGCCAGCCGGGGGAGGGACAGGTATTACGAGCAGTACTTC CASRGRDRYYEQYF
. . TRBJ2-2 TRBV10-3 TGTGCCATCAGCGGGGGCACCGGGGAGCTGTTTTTT CAISGGTGELFF
. . TRBJ1-1 TRBV19 TGTGCCAGTAGTAAGGGACTCCCTGAAGCTTTCTTT CASSKGLPEAFF
. . TRBJ1-4 TRBV28 TGTGCCAGCAGCCCCGTACGGAGGGAAAAACTGTTTTTT CASSPVRREKLFF
. . TRBJ1-1 TRBV5-1 TGCGCCAGCAGCACCGGGTATACTGAAGCTTTCTTT CASSTGYTEAFF
. once TRBJ1-2 TRBV9 TGTGCCAGCAGCGCCCAATCCCCGACAGTAAACTATGGCTACACCTTC CASSAQSPTVNYGYTF
TRBD2 many TRBJ2-2 TRBV7-6 TGTGCCAGCAGCTTACTGAGTGGCGGGGGCACCGGGGAGCTGTTTTTT CASSLLSGGGTGELFF
. . TRBJ1-2 TRBV27 TGTGCCAGCAGGTCGGCAGGGATAGTCTATGGCTACACCTTC CASRSAGIVYGYTF
TRBD2 . TRBJ2-7 TRBV27 TGTGCCAGCAGTTTCCCCGGGAGGCCCACCTACGAGCAGTACTTC CASSFPGRPTYEQYF
TRBD1 . TRBJ2-7 TRBV28 TGTGCCAGCACCTCCGATCACAGGGGGATTACCTACGAGCAGTACTTC CASTSDHRGITYEQYF
. . TRBJ2-1 TRBV11-2 TGTGCCAGCAGCTTAGTTCAGGGAAGCAATGAGCAGTTCTTC CASSLVQGSNEQFF
TRBD1 . TRBJ2-7 TRBV6-4 TGTGCCAGCAGTAGGGACAGGGGCTACGAGCAGTACTTC CASSRDRGYEQYF
. . TRBJ1-5 TRBV2 TGTGCCAGCAGTGAAGCACGGGGTGGAGGTCAGCCCCAGCATTTT CASSEARGGGQPQHF
TRBD1 . TRBJ2-3 TRBV7-9 TGTGCCAGCAGCTTCGGACAGGGGGAAGGGGATACGCAGTATTTT CASSFGQGEGDTQYF
. . TRBJ2-2 TRBV6-2/TRBV6-3 TGTGCCAGCAGTTCCCGTAGAAACACCGGGGAGCTGTTTTTT CASSSRRNTGELFF
. few TRBJ1-5 TRBV4-1 TGCGCCAGCAGCCAGGCCCCAGGGAGAGCGGGGCAGCCCCAGCATTTT CASSQAPGRAGQPQHF
. . TRBJ2-1 TRBV7-9 TGTGCCAGCAGCTTTGGGGGGACCTACAATGAGCAGTTCTTC CASSFGGTYNEQFF
TRBD1 . TRBJ2-1 TRBV5-1 TGCGCCAGCAGCGCCAGGACAACCGGGACAGGGACCTCGGATGAGCAGTTCTTC CASSARTTGTGTSDEQFF
TRBD2 . TRBJ2-1 TRBV7-2 TGTGCCAGCAGCTTAGATGGGTCACTAGCGGGAGTTCACAATGAGCAGTTCTTC CASSLDGSLAGVHNEQFF
TRBD2 once TRBJ2-1 TRBV24-1 TGTGCCACCAGTGATCCGGGGAGGGTTGGGAATGAGCAGTTCTTC CATSDPGRVGNEQFF
TRBD1 . TRBJ1-2 TRBV12-5 TGTGCTAGTGGTCACGGACAGGCCTATGGCTACACCTTC CASGHGQAYGYTF
TRBD1 . TRBJ2-5 TRBV27 TGTGCCAGCAGGGAGGGACAGGCACCTGTTTCCCAGTACTTC CASREGQAPVSQYF
. few TRBJ2-7 TRBV11-2 TGTGCCAGCAGCTTAGAAGCAACCTACGAGCAGTACTTC CASSLEATYEQYF
TRBD1 . TRBJ1-1 TRBV27 TGTGCCAGCACCCAGACAGGGGTGGACACTGAAGCTTTCTTT CASTQTGVDTEAFF
. . TRBJ1-5 TRBV9 TGTGCCAGCAGCGTAGGCCCAGATAATCAGCCCCAGCATTTT CASSVGPDNQPQHF
. . TRBJ2-7 TRBV7-2 TGTGCCACCCGACAGAGCTCCTACGAGCAGTACTTC CATRQSSYEQYF
. . TRBJ2-2 TRBV7-2 TGTGCCAGCAGCCGTACGGTTTCCGCCGGGGAGCTGTTTTTT CASSRTVSAGELFF
TRBD1 . TRBJ2-5 TRBV28 TGTGCCAGCAGTTTTTGGACAGGGTCGGGAGAAGAGACCCAGTACTTC CASSFWTGSGEETQYF
. . TRBJ2-4 TRBV6-1 TGTGCCAGCAGTGAGTTTTCGGCCTCAGGCCAAGCCAAAAACATTCAGTACTTC CASSEFSASGQAKNIQYF
TRBD1 once TRBJ2-5 TRBV6-2/TRBV6-3 TGTGCCAGCAGTTCCGGGACAGAGCAAGAGACCCAGTACTTC CASSSGTEQETQYF
. once TRBJ1-2 TRBV7-9 TGTGCCAGCAGCGCCTCAGCTAACTATGGCTACACCTTC CASSASANYGYTF
TRBD2 once TRBJ2-7 TRBV28 TGTGCCAGCGACGCGAGCGGGAGGGTCCACGAGCAGTACTTC CASDASGRVHEQYF
TRBD2 . TRBJ2-3 TRBV6-2/TRBV6-3 TGTGCCAGCAGTTACTCCAGGGCGGGAGAATCCCCAGATACGCAGTATTTT CASSYSRAGESPDTQYF
. . TRBJ2-2 TRBV9 TGTGCCAGCAGCGCCAAAACGGGACTCCGGGGCGGGGAGCTGTTTTTT CASSAKTGLRGGELFF
TRBD1 . TRBJ2-3 TRBV6-5 TGTGCCAGCAACCTCGACAGGGTGAGCACAGATACGCAGTATTTT CASNLDRVSTDTQYF
. . TRBJ2-2 TRBV5-1 TGCGCCAGCAGCCAAGAGGGACTCCACACCGGGGAGCTGTTTTTT CASSQEGLHTGELFF
. few TRBJ2-1 TRBV18 TGTGCCAGCTCACCACCTAGCTCCTACAATGAGCAGTTCTTC CASSPPSSYNEQFF
TRBD2 . TRBJ2-1 TRBV3-1/TRBV3-2 TGTGCCAGCAGCCTACACCGGGGGAGGGTGTCGGTGGCCAACAATGAGCAGTTCTTC CASSLHRGRVSVANNEQFF
. few TRBJ2-3 TRBV5-1 TGCGCCAGCAGCACTGGGAGTACAGATACGCAGTATTTT CASSTGSTDTQYF
. . TRBJ2-2 TRBV28 TGTGCCAGCAGTCCAGCTTCGACAGGTACCGGGGAGCTGTTTTTT CASSPASTGTGELFF
. . TRBJ1-1 TRBV6-5 TGTGCCAGCAGGTTTGCACACGACACTGAAGCTTTCTTT CASRFAHDTEAFF
. . TRBJ2-7 TRBV3-1/TRBV3-2 TGTGCCAGCAGCCAACAGGGGGGCTCCTACGAGCAGTACTTC CASSQQGGSYEQYF
. few TRBJ1-2 TRBV27 TGTGCCAGCAGTCCGGGGACTTCAGCTAACTATGGCTACACCTTC CASSPGTSANYGYTF
TRBD1 . TRBJ1-4 TRBV7-2 TGTGCCAGCAGCTCAGAGGGGGCGAATGAAAAACTGTTTTTT CASSSEGANEKLFF